This T cell receptor beta chain was identified in a study of cytomegalovirus exposure and HLA in healthy donors. The germline CDR1 and CDR2 sequences are MDHEN and SYDVKM. V lost 2 bases and J lost 3; bases outside the gene matches: 1. The CDR3 spans 14 residues. A multiplex PCR was run with 60 Vbeta primers and 13 Jbeta primers. Repertoires were generated with immunoSEQ multiplex PCR, while TCRdb's copy carries only in-frame clones and drops some. Among about 160,000 clones listed, approximately 74% were seen once. The chain employs TRBV28 and TRBJ2-7; the match to TRBD2 covers 10 bases. This receptor was obtained from a woman in her thirties in good health and CMV-seronegative. The source material was PBMCs. CDR3 sequence: CASSLASGSYEQYF. In nucleotides, the CDR3 is TGTGCCAGCAGTTTAGCTAGCGGGAGCTACGAGCAGTACTTC.